This T cell receptor (beta chain) was obtained from a study of cytomegalovirus exposure and HLA in healthy donors. PCR was performed using 60 Vbeta and 13 Jbeta primers. Data came from immunoSEQ multiplex PCR; TCRdb stores just in-frame clones and leaves some out. Here the sample spans 110,000 or so clones, about 77% being singletons. The germline V gene has CDR1 GTSNPN and CDR2 SVGIG (reference sequence). The V and J ends lost 4 bases and 1 base, in that order; junction bases with no gene match: 13. The CDR3 consists of 18 residues. The sequence was collected from a woman in her twenties or thirties in good health and CMV-seropositive. This sequence joins TRBV30 and TRBJ2-4; TRBD1 aligns across 10 bases. Sequenced sample: PBMCs. Here the CDR3 reads CAWNGGTGERVAKNIQYF. The CDR3 bases are TGTGCCTGGAATGGTGGGACAGGGGAGCGGGTTGCCAAAAACATTCAGTACTTC. The variable domain in full, completed from reference TRBV30 and TRBJ2-4, reads SQTIHQWPATLVQPVGSPLSLECTVEGTSNPNLYWYRQAAGRGLQLLFYSVGIGQISSEVPQNLSASRPQDRQFILSSKKLLLSDSGFYLCAWNGGTGERVAKNIQYFGAGTRLSVL.